These 11 T cell receptor beta chains came from one sample sequenced in a study of blood T cell repertoires in COVID-19. TCRdb's copy holds only in-frame clones and misses some; the assay was immunoSEQ multiplex PCR. Of 90,000 or so clones in the sample, around 87% are singletons; the top ten hold around 4.7%. Sequencing used peripheral blood. These receptors were taken from a woman older than 75 with active or convalescent COVID-19.

V usage is TRBV28 and J usage is TRBJ1-2, with 7 bases fitting TRBD1. CDR3 size: 14 residues. Germline assignment: CDR1 MDHEN and CDR2 SYDVKM. The V segment lost 5 bases and the J segment 5 bases; nucleotides outside the gene matches: 8. This CDR3 reads CASSPPGQRYGYTF. In nucleotides, the CDR3 is TGTGCCAGCAGTCCACCGGGACAGCGATATGGCTACACCTTC.

The CDR3 loop is CASSPQGQGSYEQYF. CDR3 nucleotides: TGCGCCAGCAGCCCTCAGGGACAGGGTTCCTACGAGCAGTACTTC. The chain has TRBV4-1 and TRBJ2-7, with 9 bases aligning to TRBD1. The CDR3 loop spans 15 amino acids. The J segment lost 1 base and the V segment lost 4 bases, leaving 5 bases of the junction unmatched. Germline V CDR1 and CDR2: MGHRA, YSYEKL.

This clone was counted between two and nine times. This chain connects TRBV19 to TRBJ2-7; possible D gene TRBD2, 6 bases. This CDR3 has 15 amino acids. CDR1 and CDR2 from the germline V gene are LNHDA and SQIVND (reference sequence). The V end was cut by 3 bases, the J end by 0 bases, with 12 bases between. DNA for the CDR3: TGTGCCAGTAGTATTGCACGGGGGAACTCCTACGAGCAGTACTTC. This codes for CASSIARGNSYEQYF.

A single count supports this clone. The V and J genes are TRBV28 and TRBJ2-2, with TRBD2 matching over 9 bases. Germline values: CDR1 MDHEN, CDR2 SYDVKM. With V trimmed by 8 bases and J by 4 bases, 11 bases remained unmatched. The length of the CDR3 is 16 residues. The chain's CDR3 is CASAWGSGGPTGELFF. In DNA, the CDR3 is TGTGCCAGCGCCTGGGGTAGCGGGGGCCCCACCGGGGAGCTGTTTTTT.

Concerning this clone itself: This same CDR3 is encoded by further DNA sequences in the sample. The gene calls are TRBV3-1 (or the pseudogene TRBV3-2) and TRBJ2-5; a possible D gene is TRBD1 (6 bases). The V and J ends lost 2 bases and 5 bases respectively, with 6 bases between them. CDR3 length equals 12 residues. The V gene's germline CDR1 is LGHDT and CDR2 YNNKEL (reference sequence). CDR3 DNA sequence: TGTGCCAGCAGCCAAAGGGGGGAGACCCAGTACTTC. Its translation is CASSQRGETQYF.

The gene calls are TRBV6-2 or TRBV6-3 and TRBJ2-2; D perhaps matches TRBD1 (5 bases). CDR3 length equals 15 residues. Between the trimmed V and J ends, which lost 2 bases and 1 base, there was a span of 8 bases. In germline, CDR1 is MNHEY, CDR2 SVGEGT. The CDR3 DNA follows: TGTGCCAGCAGTTACCATACAGGGAACACCGGGGAGCTGTTTTTT. Its protein is CASSYHTGNTGELFF.

This clone was seen just once. The chain uses TRBV5-1 and TRBJ2-2; D call uncertain. Germline-derived CDR1 and CDR2 are SGHRS and YFSETQ. The V end lost 6 bases, the J end lost 2 bases, and 8 bases lay between the germline ends. This CDR3 is built from 13 residues. The CDR3 is CASMVGNTGELFF. The CDR3 DNA follows: TGCGCCAGCATGGTCGGTAACACCGGGGAGCTGTTTTTT.

J is TRBJ1-2 and V is TRBV5-4; D perhaps matches TRBD1 (5 bases). The CDR3 spans 15 residues. The germline V gene encodes CDR1 SGHNT and CDR2 YYREEE (reference sequence). V was shortened by 2 bases and J by 1 base, with 12 bases between the two germline ends. Written as DNA, the CDR3 is TGTGCCAGCAGCTTCCCCCCCCAGGGTAACTATGGCTACACCTTC. This gives the protein CASSFPPQGNYGYTF. Using reference TRBV5-4 and TRBJ1-2 for the parts outside the CDR3, the full variable domain is ETGVTQSPTHLIKTRGQQVTLRCSSQSGHNTVSWYQQALGQGPQFIFQYYREEENGRGNFPPRFSGLQFPNYSSELNVNALELDDSALYLCASSFPPQGNYGYTFGSGTRLTVV.

The chain combines TRBV5-5 with TRBJ2-3, with TRBD1 as a possible D gene (6 bases). This CDR3 spans 14 amino acids. Deletions cut 0 bases from V and 6 bases from J, with 11 bases between. From germline, CDR1 is SGHKS and CDR2 YYEKEE (reference sequence). The CDR3 spells CASSLDGQGDTQYF. DNA for the CDR3: TGTGCCAGCAGCTTGGACGGCCAGGGGGATACGCAGTATTTT.

The CDR3 coding sequence is TGTGCCAGCAGCAACTCGGGACACCACAAAGCTTTCTTT. This encodes CASSNSGHHKAFF. The chain combines TRBV25-1 with TRBJ1-1, with a weak D call TRBD1 (6 bases). The germline V gene has CDR1 MGHDK and CDR2 SYGVNS. The V and J ends lost 6 bases and 9 bases respectively, with 17 bases between them. This CDR3 is 13 amino acids long.

The rearrangement links TRBV6-5 to TRBJ1-2, with 7 bases aligning to TRBD1. The CDR3 spans 14 residues. J lost 2 bases, V lost 7 bases, and 7 bases had no gene match. Per germline, CDR1 MNHEY and CDR2 SVGAGI. CDR3 nucleotide sequence: TGTGCCAGCAATTTCGGGGGACAGAACTATGGCTACACCTTC. It encodes CASNFGGQNYGYTF.